The 11 T cell receptor beta chains below all came from one sample that was sequenced in a study of OX40 agonist ivuxolimab in advanced cancers. The table came from immunoSEQ multiplex PCR; TCRdb's copy has only in-frame clones and leaves some out. This table has around 72,000 clones, 80% to 90% appearing once. This specimen was CD4+ or CD8+ T cells sorted from blood, taken in a trial of the OX40 agonist ivuxolimab. These receptor sequences come from an adult with an advanced solid tumor such as melanoma, head and neck, liver or kidney cancer.

The V and J genes are TRBV18 and TRBJ2-1; 11 bases line up with TRBD2. The CDR3 is 17 residues long. V shed 5 bases and J 8 bases; nucleotides not matched to a gene: 14. Germline CDR1 and CDR2: KGHSH and LQKENI. The CDR3 reads CASSGTVAGGPGHEQFF. The DNA of the CDR3 is TGTGCCAGCTCAGGCACAGTAGCGGGAGGGCCCGGGCATGAGCAGTTCTTC.

The chain links TRBV27 to TRBJ2-2; 8 bases match TRBD1. This CDR3 has 15 amino acids. Germline trimming cut 9 bases from V and 4 bases from J; bases unmatched to any gene: 10. Germline lookup yields CDR1 MNHEY and CDR2 SMNVEV (reference sequence). CDR3 nucleotide sequence: TGTGCCAGTACCGTGACAGGGGACCCCACCGGGGAGCTGTTTTTT. It is translated as CASTVTGDPTGELFF.

The chain is built from TRBV2 and TRBJ1-1; 7 bases agree with TRBD1. The V segment lost 5 bases and the J segment 6 bases; nucleotides outside the gene matches: 6. Germline V gives CDR1 SNHLY, CDR2 FYNNEI. The CDR3 is 13 amino acids. CDR3 loop: CASSIDRAPEAFF. The CDR3 DNA follows: TGTGCCAGCAGTATTGACAGGGCCCCTGAAGCTTTCTTT.

This clone came up a few times. V and J are TRBV2 and TRBJ1-1; D gene uncertain. The germline gives CDR1 SNHLY, CDR2 FYNNEI. With 3 bases removed from V and 12 bases from J, the gap between germline ends came to 20 bases. The CDR3 contains 14 residues. CDR3 DNA sequence: TGTGCCAGCAGTGATGGGCAGCCAGGCATGGTTTCTTTCTTT. Translated, it gives CASSDGQPGMVSFF. The variable domain in full, with the rest retrieved from reference TRBV2 and TRBJ1-1, is EPEVTQTPSHQVTQMGQEVILRCVPISNHLYFYWYRQILGQKVEFLVSFYNNEISEKSEIFDDQFSVERPDGSNFTLKIRSTKLEDSAMYFCASSDGQPGMVSFFGQGTRLTVV.

The V call is TRBV28, the J call TRBJ1-4; D not resolved. V lost 11 bases and J lost 4, with 14 bases in between. The CDR3 has 13 amino acids. Germline lookup yields CDR1 MDHEN and CDR2 SYDVKM. CDR3 region: CASKGVLNEKLFF. As DNA, the CDR3 is TGTGCCTCCAAGGGTGTTCTTAATGAAAAACTGTTTTTT.

This rearrangement joins TRBV5-1 to TRBJ1-1, with TRBD1 matching 7 bases. The CDR3 sequence is 13 residues long. Per the germline V gene, CDR1 is SGHRS and CDR2 is YFSETQ. V dropped 5 bases and J dropped 5; count of bases not matched to a gene: 6. CDR3 region: CASRGTATTEAFF. DNA of the CDR3: TGCGCCAGCAGAGGGACAGCTACGACTGAAGCTTTCTTT.

The J gene is TRBJ1-1, the V gene TRBV18; 7 nucleotides line up with TRBD1. Trimming took 0 bases from V and 5 from J; bases not matched to a gene: 9. Germline V gene lookup returns CDR1 KGHSH and CDR2 LQKENI. The CDR3 runs to 16 residues. In DNA, the CDR3 is TGTGCCAGCTCACCACCGTCGACAGGGTCGAGGACTGAAGCTTTCTTT. It yields the protein CASSPPSTGSRTEAFF.

The chain carries TRBV4-1 and TRBJ2-3, with 10 bases identical to TRBD1. CDR1 and CDR2 (germline): MGHRA, YSYEKL. The ends lost 11 bases at V and 6 bases at J; junction bases unmatched: 11. This CDR3 contains 14 residues. The CDR3 spells CASGGQGSPDTQYF. In DNA form, the CDR3 reads TGCGCCTCCGGGGGACAGGGGTCTCCCGATACGCAGTATTTT.

The genes are TRBV7-3 and TRBJ1-1; D remains unclear. Per germline, CDR1 SGHTA and CDR2 FQGTGA. There are 15 residues in the CDR3. V shed 2 bases and J shed 1 base, with 11 bases lying between them. The DNA for the CDR3 is TGTGCCAGCAGCTTATCTCCAGGCTGGAACACTGAAGCTTTCTTT. This codes for CASSLSPGWNTEAFF.

This chain links TRBV6-8 with TRBJ2-2, with 15 bases matching TRBD2. The junction had 3 bases not matched to a gene; V was cut back by 2 bases and J by 5 bases. Germline CDR1 and CDR2: MNHGY and SAAAGT. The CDR3 length is 17 residues. The CDR3 DNA is TGTGCCAGCAGTTACCCGGGGACTAGCGGGGGGACCGGGGAGCTGTTTTTT. This translates into CASSYPGTSGGTGELFF.

The chain joins TRBV5-1 to TRBJ2-3; 15 bases agree with TRBD2. V was pared by 7 bases and J by 3 bases, with 9 bases of the junction left unmatched. The CDR3 contains 17 residues. Germline values: CDR1 SGHRS, CDR2 YFSETQ. The CDR3 region is CASATGTSGGLTDTQYF. DNA for the CDR3: TGCGCCAGCGCGACCGGGACTAGCGGGGGGCTTACAGATACGCAGTATTTT.